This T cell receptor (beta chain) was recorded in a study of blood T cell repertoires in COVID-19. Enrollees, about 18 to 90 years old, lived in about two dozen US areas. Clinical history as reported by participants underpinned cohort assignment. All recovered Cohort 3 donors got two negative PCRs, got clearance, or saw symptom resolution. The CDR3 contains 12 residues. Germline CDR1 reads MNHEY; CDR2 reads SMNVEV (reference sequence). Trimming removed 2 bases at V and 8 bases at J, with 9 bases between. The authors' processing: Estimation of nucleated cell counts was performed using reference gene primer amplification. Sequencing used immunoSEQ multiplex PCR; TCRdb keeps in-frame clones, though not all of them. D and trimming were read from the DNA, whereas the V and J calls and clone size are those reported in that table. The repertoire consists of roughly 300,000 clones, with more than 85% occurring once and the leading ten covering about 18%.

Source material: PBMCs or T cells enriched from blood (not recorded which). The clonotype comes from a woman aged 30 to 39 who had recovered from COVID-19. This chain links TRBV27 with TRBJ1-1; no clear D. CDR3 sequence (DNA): TGTGCCAGCAGTTTAACCGGGGTAGAAGCTTTCTTT. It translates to CASSLTGVEAFF.